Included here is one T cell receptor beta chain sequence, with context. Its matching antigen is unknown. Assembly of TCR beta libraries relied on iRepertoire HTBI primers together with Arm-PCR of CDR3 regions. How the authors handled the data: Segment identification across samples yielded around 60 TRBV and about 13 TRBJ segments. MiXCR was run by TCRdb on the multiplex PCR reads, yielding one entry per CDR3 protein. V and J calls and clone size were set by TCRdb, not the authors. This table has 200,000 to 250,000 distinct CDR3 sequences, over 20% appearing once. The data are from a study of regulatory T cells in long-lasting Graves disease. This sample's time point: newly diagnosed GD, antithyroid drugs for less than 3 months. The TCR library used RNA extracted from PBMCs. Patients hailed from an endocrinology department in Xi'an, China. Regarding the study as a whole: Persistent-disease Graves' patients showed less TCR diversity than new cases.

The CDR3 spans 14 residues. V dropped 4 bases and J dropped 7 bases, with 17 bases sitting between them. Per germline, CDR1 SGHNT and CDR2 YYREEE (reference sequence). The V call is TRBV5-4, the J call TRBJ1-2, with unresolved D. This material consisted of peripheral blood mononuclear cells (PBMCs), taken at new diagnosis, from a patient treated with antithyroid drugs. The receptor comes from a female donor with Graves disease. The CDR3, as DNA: TGTGCCAGCAGCCTGGCGGCAGGAGTGGTTGGCTACACCTTC. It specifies CASSLAAGVVGYTF.